Each of the 9 T cell receptor beta chains below was sequenced from the same sample in a study of shared clonotypes between healthy human individuals. Sequenced by immunoSEQ multiplex PCR; TCRdb stores in-frame clones only, minus some. The sample contains hundreds of thousands of clones, around 95% of which appear only once. In the naive CD8 group, cells lacked CD45RO and were positively selected for CCR7, so terminally differentiated effector memory CD45RA+ cells were left out. The sequencing input was naive CD8+ T cells sorted from blood. The receptors were sampled from a young woman in good health.

The genes are TRBV2 and TRBJ2-5; D ambiguous. The V end was cut by 4 bases, the J end by 5 bases, with 23 bases between. The V gene's germline CDR1 is SNHLY and CDR2 FYNNEI. CDR3 length equals 17 residues. The CDR3 DNA reads TGTGCCAGCAGTGGTTCGGTAGCTCCGGCAAGTCGGGAGACCCAGTACTTC. Its protein product is CASSGSVAPASRETQYF.

The chain links TRBV2 to TRBJ2-7; TRBD1 agrees at 7 bases. Germline CDR1 reads SNHLY; CDR2 reads FYNNEI. The junction had 14 bases not matched to a gene; V was cut back by 7 bases and J by 2 bases. The CDR3 loop spans 16 amino acids. The CDR3 region is CASMTSSGTAPYEQYF. CDR3 DNA sequence: TGTGCCAGCATGACCTCCTCCGGGACAGCTCCCTACGAGCAGTACTTC.

The V and J genes are TRBV27 and TRBJ2-1; D is ambiguous. From germline, CDR1 is MNHEY and CDR2 SMNVEV (reference sequence). Between the trimmed V and J ends, which lost 2 bases and 8 bases, there was a span of 16 bases. The CDR3 is 15 amino acids. Here the CDR3 DNA reads TGTGCCAGCAGTTTAGTCCTTGGTCAGGCCTATGAGCAGTTCTTC. Translating it yields CASSLVLGQAYEQFF.

As to this clone: This sample includes further DNA sequences coding for the same CDR3. This chain uses TRBV28 with TRBJ2-7; tentative D call: TRBD2 (6 bases). CDR1 is MDHEN, CDR2 SYDVKM, per germline. V was pared by 5 bases and J by 4 bases, with 15 bases between. The CDR3 has 14 residues. This chain's CDR3 is CASSPLALSYEQYF. The CDR3, as DNA: TGTGCCAGCAGTCCGCTAGCGCTCTCTTACGAGCAGTACTTC.

V and J are TRBV19 and TRBJ2-3, with a weak D call TRBD1 (6 bases). Trimming stripped 5 bases from V and 0 bases from J, with 15 bases between. CDR1 is LNHDA and CDR2 is SQIVND in the germline V gene (reference sequence). The CDR3 is 16 amino acids. Here the CDR3 reads CASSFGQYSSTDTQYF. CDR3 in DNA: TGTGCCAGTAGTTTCGGACAGTACTCTAGCACAGATACGCAGTATTTT.

The chain couples TRBV6-5 to TRBJ1-2, with 9 bases that match TRBD1. Germline V gives CDR1 MNHEY, CDR2 SVGAGI. The junction had 9 bases not matched to a gene; V was cut back by 5 bases and J by 5 bases. This CDR3 has 15 residues. CDR3 nucleotides: TGTGCCAGCAGTCAACAGGGGGCCCCCCTGTATGGCTACACCTTC. Amino acid sequence: CASSQQGAPLYGYTF.

As regards this clone: Other nucleotide sequences from this sample produce the same CDR3. The rearrangement joins TRBV7-9 to TRBJ2-3; unclear D gene. Germline lookup yields CDR1 SEHNR and CDR2 FQNEAQ (reference sequence). Trimming removed 3 bases from V and 0 bases from J, with 4 bases in between. The CDR3 consists of 13 residues. The CDR3 DNA is TGTGCCAGCAGCTTTGATAGCACAGATACGCAGTATTTT. Encoded protein: CASSFDSTDTQYF.

The CDR3 DNA reads TGTGCCAGCAGTGAAATTCCCAAAGGGCGAACTAACTATGGCTACACCTTC. Translating gives CASSEIPKGRTNYGYTF. This chain links TRBV6-1 with TRBJ1-2; D remains ambiguous. The V gene's germline CDR1 is MNHNS and CDR2 SASEGT. Trimming stripped 2 bases from V and 0 bases from J, with 16 bases between. The CDR3 contains 17 residues.

The genes are TRBV9 and TRBJ2-7; no clear D gene. V was trimmed by 0 bases and J by 0 bases, leaving 7 bases between them. Germline loops: CDR1 SGDLS, CDR2 YYNGEE. This CDR3 is 14 amino acids long. The chain's CDR3 is CASSVDPASYEQYF. In DNA, the CDR3 is TGTGCCAGCAGCGTAGATCCAGCCTCCTACGAGCAGTACTTC.